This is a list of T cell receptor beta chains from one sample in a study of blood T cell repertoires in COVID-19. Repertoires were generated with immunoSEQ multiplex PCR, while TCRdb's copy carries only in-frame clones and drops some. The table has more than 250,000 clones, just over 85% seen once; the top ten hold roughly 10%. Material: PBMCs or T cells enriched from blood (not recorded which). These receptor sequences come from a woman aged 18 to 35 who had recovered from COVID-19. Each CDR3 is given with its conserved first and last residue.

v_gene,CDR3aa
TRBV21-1,CASSKEVGTGGQETQYF
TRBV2,CAGGTVSEQFF
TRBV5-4,CASSLGGGVNDF
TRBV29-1,CSVEDPARLEGNTIYF
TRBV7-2,CASSLDGNNEQFF
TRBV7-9,CASSFRGQETQYF
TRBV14,CASSQDLNQPQHF
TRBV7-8,CASSLTAPGPYNYGYTF
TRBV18,CASSPPAGLGGYTF
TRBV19,CASSIGRGAEAFF
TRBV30,CAWGLTGSVAGYTF
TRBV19,CASKGGQLNQPQHF
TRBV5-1,CASTQGRDTEAFF
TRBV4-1,CASSQDGQGKMNTEAFF
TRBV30,CAWAYRDRGTEAFF
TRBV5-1,CASSFGRGAPGANVLTF
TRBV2,CASSADRGRHYGYTF
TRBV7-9,CASSLPTRTGSTDTQYF
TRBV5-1,CASSLELFYEQYF
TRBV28,CASSSIRGQGAEQYF
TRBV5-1,CASSLGSSGSTDTQYF
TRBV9,CASSSHGGASGVEQYF
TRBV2,CASTLAGVTGELFF
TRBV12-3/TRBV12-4,CASSLARREPQHF
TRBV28,CASSFRGSYNSPLHF
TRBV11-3,CASSRGGPSYNEQFF
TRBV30,CAWSRGVSDTIYF
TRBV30,CAWSVRGTGNSPLHF
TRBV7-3,CASSLDRGSTEAFF
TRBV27,CASSGGNNYGYTF
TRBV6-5,CASSLQGGRYGYTF
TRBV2,CASSGLGDQPQHF
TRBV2,CASRSGTGFFYEQYF
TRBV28,CASSFWNRNNSPLHF
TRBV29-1,CSVEDLYRVSDGYTF
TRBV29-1,CSVDVTGWGTEAFF
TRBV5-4,CASTHGTRPYEQYF
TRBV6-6,CASSHPGQGDYGYTF
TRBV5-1,CASSPGGGAYEQYF
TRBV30,CAWSIPFNRDSHLNTEAFF
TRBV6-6,CASTKDRDGTEAFF
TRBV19,CASTGTRTDTQYF
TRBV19,CASSIGAGATDTQYF
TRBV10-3,CAISGAVGTEAFF
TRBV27,CASSTDRVFRPQHF
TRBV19,CASSSGTGGWQPQHF
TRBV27,CASSPSRGWPYEQYF
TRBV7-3,CASSLTGATEAFF
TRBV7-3,CASTPMTKNEQFF
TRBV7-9,CASSLGGASETEAFF
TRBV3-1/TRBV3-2,CASSRVRGTLSGYTF
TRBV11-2,CASSFMTSANEQFF